Below, 24 T cell receptor beta chains from the same sample are listed, as sequenced in a study of blood T cell repertoires in COVID-19 (TCRdb year 2020). The library was produced with the immunoSEQ multiplex PCR assay. Not all clones reach the TCRdb copy of this immuneACCESS table, which keeps in-frame sequences only. Checked studies attribute under half of the gap to unresolved V genes and leave the rest unexplained. This sample has fewer than 250,000 clones in its table, and about 88% of those were observed once. Jointly, the top ten make up around 6.6% of the sample. The sequenced material came from peripheral blood. These receptors originate from a woman between 40 and 55 years old who had recovered from COVID-19.

In its sample, this clone was seen once. J is TRBJ2-5 and V is TRBV18; 10 nucleotides agree with TRBD2. The CDR3 sequence is 18 residues long. CDR1 KGHSH and CDR2 LQKENI come from the germline V gene. After removal of 3 bases from V and 5 bases from J, the junction contained 15 bases not matched to a gene. CDR3 nucleotides: TGTGCCAGCTCACCGCGCGGCCTAGCGGGAGTCGGCTGGGAGACCCAGTACTTC. This sequence encodes CASSPRGLAGVGWETQYF.

J is TRBJ1-2 and V is TRBV5-1, with TRBD1 as a possible D gene (6 bases). CDR3 length equals 17 residues. Between the trimmed V and J ends, which lost 2 bases and 7 bases, there was a span of 24 bases. Germline CDR1 is SGHRS and CDR2 is YFSETQ. CDR3 residues: CASSLQWDTETSRGYTF. For the CDR3, the DNA is TGCGCCAGCAGCTTACAATGGGACACCGAAACTAGTCGTGGCTACACCTTC.

The chain links TRBV3-1 (or the pseudogene TRBV3-2) to TRBJ1-1; maybe TRBD1 (6 bases). Germline CDR1 LGHDT, CDR2 YNNKEL (reference sequence). Trimming took 1 base from V and 9 from J, leaving 15 bases between them. The CDR3 covers 14 residues. The CDR3 DNA reads TGTGCCAGCAGCCAAGCTGGGGGCATCGAAAAAGCTTTCTTT. Translating it yields CASSQAGGIEKAFF.

The gene calls are TRBV27 and TRBJ2-1; D remains unclear. V was cut by 3 bases and J by 8 bases, with 14 bases left in between. Germline V gene data show CDR1 as MNHEY and CDR2 as SMNVEV (reference sequence). The CDR3 runs to 14 residues. In nucleotides, the CDR3 is TGTGCCAGCAGTTTCCTAGTAGGTCTCCATGAGCAGTTCTTC. Its translation: CASSFLVGLHEQFF.

The chain employs TRBV4-3 and TRBJ2-6, with D unclear. Trimming pared 0 bases from V and 0 bases from J, leaving 9 bases between. The CDR3 sequence is 17 residues long. Germline V gene data show CDR1 as LGHNA and CDR2 as YSLEER. The CDR3 DNA reads TGCGCCAGCAGCCAAGATCGAGCGAACTCTGGGGCCAACGTCCTGACTTTC. Translating it yields CASSQDRANSGANVLTF.

V usage is TRBV5-5 and J usage is TRBJ2-7, with 8 bases matching TRBD1. Germline V gene sequence: CDR1 SGHKS, CDR2 YYEKEE (reference sequence). This CDR3 spans 13 amino acids. V shed 4 bases, J shed 3 bases, and the junction held 3 bases outside the gene matches. The CDR3 DNA reads as TGTGCCAGCAGCCCGGGACAGGACTACGAGCAGTACTTC. It yields the protein CASSPGQDYEQYF.

This chain joins TRBV27 and TRBJ2-3; 9 positions match TRBD1. This CDR3 region has 18 residues. V lost 5 bases to trimming and J lost 2 bases; unmatched junction nucleotides: 14. Germline loops: CDR1 MNHEY, CDR2 SMNVEV (reference sequence). CDR3 amino acids: CASSRPFTGGPHTDTQYF. The DNA for the CDR3 is TGTGCCAGCAGTCGGCCGTTTACAGGGGGCCCCCACACAGATACGCAGTATTTT.

The genes are TRBV30 and TRBJ2-5, with 10 bases that match TRBD1. The V gene end was trimmed by 5 bases and the J gene end by 4 bases; junction bases not matched to a gene: 4. In germline, CDR1 is GTSNPN, CDR2 SVGIG (reference sequence). The CDR3 consists of 13 residues. The CDR3 DNA reads as TGTGCCTGGGACAGGGGGCAGAGAGAGACCCAGTACTTC. Protein product: CAWDRGQRETQYF.

CDR3 nucleotides: TGTGCCAGCAGCCAGTTGTTGAAGACTAGCGGGATGAGGGCTGGGGCCAACGTCCTGACTTTC. Protein: CASSQLLKTSGMRAGANVLTF. The chain recombines TRBV14 with TRBJ2-6, with 11 bases fitting TRBD2. V lost 3 bases to trimming and J lost 2 bases; unmatched junction nucleotides: 15. CDR3 length equals 21 residues. Germline values: CDR1 SGHDN, CDR2 FVKESK.

The rearrangement uses TRBV2 and TRBJ2-3; 10 bases are shared with TRBD2. J lost 0 bases, V lost 5 bases, and 11 bases had no gene match. This CDR3 region has 18 residues. From germline, CDR1 is SNHLY and CDR2 FYNNEI. The CDR3 bases are TGTGCCAGCAGTCCCTTGTGGCTAGCGGGGGCTAGCACAGATACGCAGTATTTT. As protein: CASSPLWLAGASTDTQYF.

This chain uses TRBV11-1 with TRBJ2-7; tentatively, D is TRBD2 (5 bases). The length of the CDR3 is 14 residues. V was clipped by 5 bases and J by 7 bases, with 18 bases between them. Germline V gene lookup returns CDR1 SGHAT and CDR2 FQDESV (reference sequence). This chain's CDR3 is CASSRYGVPQEQYF. The CDR3 nucleotides read TGTGCCAGCAGCCGTTACGGGGTGCCCCAAGAGCAGTACTTC. Complete variable domain (other parts from reference TRBV11-1 and TRBJ2-7): EAEVAQSPRYKITEKSQAVAFWCDPISGHATLYWYRQILGQGPELLVQFQDESVVDDSQLPKDRFSAERLKGVDSTLKIQPAELGDSAMYLCASSRYGVPQEQYFGPGTRLTVT.

The chain is built from TRBV24-1 and TRBJ2-7; D not certain. The CDR3 has 14 residues. Trimming left V 4 bases short and J 0 bases short, with 9 bases between. Looked up from germline, CDR1 is KGHDR and CDR2 is SFDVKD. The CDR3 loop is CATSEEKFSYEQYF. CDR3 DNA sequence: TGTGCCACCAGTGAGGAGAAATTCTCCTACGAGCAGTACTTC.

This clone has a single count. The chain is built from TRBV27 and TRBJ2-7; 13 nucleotides line up with TRBD2. CDR3 size: 16 residues. V was pared by 4 bases and J by 2 bases, with 5 bases of the junction left unmatched. Germline V gene lookup returns CDR1 MNHEY and CDR2 SMNVEV (reference sequence). The CDR3, as DNA: TGTGCCAGCAGTTCCACTAGCGGGAGGGTACCCTACGAGCAGTACTTC. Protein sequence: CASSSTSGRVPYEQYF.

The chain uses TRBV5-5 and TRBJ1-1; unclear D gene. Deletions cut 4 bases from V and 5 bases from J, with 18 bases between. Per germline, CDR1 SGHKS and CDR2 YYEKEE (reference sequence). The CDR3 is 15 amino acids. CDR3 residues: CASSPWVSGGTEAFF. CDR3 sequence (DNA): TGTGCCAGCAGCCCCTGGGTAAGCGGAGGGACTGAAGCTTTCTTT.

The chain recombines TRBV5-6 with TRBJ1-4; D perhaps matches TRBD1 (5 bases). The CDR3 is 14 amino acids. The germline V and J ends were trimmed by 0 bases and 7 bases, with 10 bases remaining between them. Germline assignment: CDR1 SGHDT and CDR2 YYEEEE. DNA of the CDR3: TGTGCCAGCAGCTTGGGAACGGGGGGTGAAAAACTGTTTTTT. Translation: CASSLGTGGEKLFF.

The chain is built from TRBV30 and TRBJ1-5; D call uncertain. Germline V gene lookup returns CDR1 GTSNPN and CDR2 SVGIG (reference sequence). The CDR3 has 13 residues. V shed 0 bases and J shed 3 bases, with 6 bases lying between them. The CDR3 region is CAWSVRNNQPQHF. CDR3 nucleotide sequence: TGTGCCTGGAGTGTGAGGAACAATCAGCCCCAGCATTTT. Based on the CDR3 plus reference TRBV30 and TRBJ1-5, the full variable domain is SQTIHQWPATLVQPVGSPLSLECTVEGTSNPNLYWYRQAAGRGLQLLFYSVGIGQISSEVPQNLSASRPQDRQFILSSKKLLLSDSGFYLCAWSVRNNQPQHFGDGTRLSIL.

This clone occurred once. The chain is built from TRBV29-1 and TRBJ2-5; TRBD1 is a possible D gene (6 bases). Germline CDR1 and CDR2: SQVTM and ANQGSEA. The CDR3 spans 12 residues. V lost 1 base and J lost 4, with 7 bases in between. In DNA, the CDR3 is TGCAGCGTTGAAGGGGGGCCAGAGACCCAGTACTTC. Its protein product is CSVEGGPETQYF.

This clone came up once. The chain joins TRBV7-9 to TRBJ1-1; unclear D gene. V lost 2 bases and J 0 bases, leaving 4 bases between the germline ends. CDR1 and CDR2 from the germline V gene are SEHNR and FQNEAQ (reference sequence). The CDR3 is made up of 13 amino acids. The CDR3 DNA reads as TGTGCCAGCAGCTTAAGCTTGAACACTGAAGCTTTCTTT. Its protein product is CASSLSLNTEAFF.

This clone has a handful of counts. The chain uses TRBV5-1 and TRBJ1-4; TRBD1 might be the D (5 bases). V was cut by 2 bases and J by 7 bases, with 15 bases left in between. Germline CDR1 is SGHRS and CDR2 is YFSETQ. The CDR3 extends over 15 amino acids. CDR3 region: CASSFTAGLSEKLFF. For the CDR3, the DNA is TGCGCCAGCAGCTTCACAGCAGGGCTGAGTGAAAAACTGTTTTTT.

The chain links TRBV13 to TRBJ2-1; 12 bases map to TRBD2. CDR1 and CDR2 (germline): PRHDT, FYEKMQ (reference sequence). This CDR3 region has 15 residues. The V and J ends lost 5 bases and 5 bases, in that order; junction bases with no gene match: 4. In nucleotides, the CDR3 is TGTGCCAGCAGCGCGCTAGCGGGAGGGGACAATGAGCAGTTCTTC. Protein product: CASSALAGGDNEQFF.

V and J are TRBV5-1 and TRBJ1-4; maybe TRBD1 (6 bases). The CDR3 has 14 amino acids. The V gene's germline CDR1 is SGHRS and CDR2 YFSETQ. Between the trimmed V and J ends, which lost 5 bases and 4 bases, there was a span of 12 bases. The CDR3 nucleotides are TGCGCCAGCAGTTCCGGACAGAATAATGAAAAACTGTTTTTT. Its translation: CASSSGQNNEKLFF. The whole variable domain, remainder taken from reference TRBV5-1 and TRBJ1-4, is KAGVTQTPRYLIKTRGQQVTLSCSPISGHRSVSWYQQTPGQGLQFLFEYFSETQRNKGNFPGRFSGRQFSNSRSEMNVSTLELGDSALYLCASSSGQNNEKLFFGSGTQLSVL.

This clone was seen a handful of times. The rearrangement joins TRBV4-1 to TRBJ1-6; 7 bases are a match to TRBD1. Germline assignment: CDR1 MGHRA and CDR2 YSYEKL. CDR3 length: 16 residues. After removal of 4 bases from V and 5 bases from J, the junction contained 8 bases not matched to a gene. CDR3 sequence (DNA): TGCGCCAGCAGCCCCAGTGTGGGACAGAATAATTCACCCCTCCACTTT. It specifies CASSPSVGQNNSPLHF.

The rearrangement joins TRBV2 to TRBJ2-4, with D uncertain. CDR1 and CDR2 (germline): SNHLY, FYNNEI. The CDR3 is made up of 13 amino acids. V was trimmed by 3 bases and J by 8 bases, leaving 11 bases between them. DNA for the CDR3: TGTGCCAGCAGTGAGAGGCAGAGCCACATTCAGTACTTC. Translating it yields CASSERQSHIQYF.

The genes are TRBV15 and TRBJ2-2, with D uncertain. The CDR3 is 13 amino acids. Trimming took 4 bases from V and 5 from J, leaving 8 bases between them. Germline loops: CDR1 LNHNV, CDR2 YYDKDF (reference sequence). The CDR3 DNA is TGTGCCACCAGCACCGACGGGACCGGGGAGCTGTTTTTT. Translation gives CATSTDGTGELFF.